Here is one TCR beta chain with its context. Its antigen is not identified. The assay was immunoSEQ multiplex PCR, and TCRdb's table has in-frame clones only and misses some. The sample includes fewer than 100,000 clones, approximately 91% seen only once; the top ten take 0.33%. The CDR3 spans 13 residues. Germline V gene sequence: CDR1 SEHNR, CDR2 FQNEAQ (reference sequence). The ends lost 5 bases at V and 4 bases at J; junction bases unmatched: 2. These data come from a study of OX40 agonist ivuxolimab in advanced cancers. As for the study in general: Mean age around 64 years, range about 23 to 80; nearly 85% male. Past anti-PD-1, anti-PD-L1 or anti-CTLA-4 therapy was accepted, and 30% to 45% had received some. Three patients, one with hepatocellular carcinoma and two with cutaneous melanoma, achieved partial responses. Findings of the study overall: Partial responders treated at 0.1-3.0 mg/kg exhibited clonal expansion among the lowest measured.

Sequences were derived from CD4+ or CD8+ T cells sorted from blood, sampled in a trial of the OX40 agonist ivuxolimab. The receptor was derived from an adult with an advanced solid tumor such as melanoma, head and neck, liver or kidney cancer. The chain carries TRBV7-9 and TRBJ2-5; 9 nucleotides align to TRBD1. The CDR3 sequence: CASSPDRGETQYF. DNA of the CDR3: TGTGCCAGCAGCCCGGACAGGGGAGAGACCCAGTACTTC.